These 24 T cell receptor beta chains were sequenced from one sample in a study of technical replicates of blood from four donors. The method was immunoSEQ multiplex PCR; TCRdb's version includes in-frame clones alone and lacks a portion of them. This sample yields around 83,000 clones, of which 94% are seen a single time; about 0.39% belongs to the top ten. What was sequenced was T cells isolated from PBMCs. The receptors were sampled from a human donor in good health.

The V and J genes are TRBV5-4 and TRBJ1-3; D gene unclear. The CDR3 length is 15 residues. The germline V gene has CDR1 SGHNT and CDR2 YYREEE (reference sequence). The germline V and J ends were trimmed by 6 bases and 0 bases, with 13 bases remaining between them. CDR3 amino acids: CASTRGGVSGNTIYF. In DNA, the CDR3 is TGTGCCAGCACCCGGGGTGGAGTCTCTGGAAACACCATATATTTT.

The rearrangement links TRBV15 to TRBJ1-1; a possible D gene is TRBD1 (5 bases). This CDR3 spans 13 amino acids. Germline assignment: CDR1 LNHNV and CDR2 YYDKDF (reference sequence). Trimming took off 0 bases at V and 5 bases at J, with 7 bases between the two ends. The CDR3 region is CATSRDQGTEAFF. In nucleotides, the CDR3 is TGTGCCACCAGCAGAGATCAGGGAACTGAAGCTTTCTTT.

CDR3 DNA sequence: TGTGCCAGCAGCCAACGTAGCGTGAACACCGGGGAGCTGTTTTTT. This sequence encodes CASSQRSVNTGELFF. This chain uses TRBV14 with TRBJ2-2; D might be TRBD2 (5 bases). Trimming left V 2 bases short and J 1 base short, with 8 bases between. From germline, CDR1 is SGHDN and CDR2 FVKESK. The CDR3 loop spans 15 amino acids. The entire variable domain, with the rest obtained from reference TRBV14 and TRBJ2-2, is as follows: EAGVTQFPSHSVIEKGQTVTLRCDPISGHDNLYWYRRVMGKEIKFLLHFVKESKQDESGMPNNRFLAERTGGTYSTLKVQPAELEDSGVYFCASSQRSVNTGELFFGEGSRLTVL.

The chain joins TRBV4-3 to TRBJ2-2; TRBD2 matches at 13 bases. The CDR3 has 20 residues. V trimming: 2 bases; J trimming: 4 bases; junction bases outside the gene matches: 13. Germline lookup yields CDR1 LGHNA and CDR2 YSLEER. As DNA, the CDR3 is TGCGCCAGCAGCCAATCGGGACTAGCGGGAACCCTCCTTGGCACCGGGGAGCTGTTTTTT. Translated, it gives CASSQSGLAGTLLGTGELFF.

The rearrangement uses TRBV4-3 and TRBJ2-1; no firm D call. The V end was cut by 1 base, the J end by 4 bases, with 8 bases between. The germline V gene has CDR1 LGHNA and CDR2 YSLEER. The CDR3 is 14 amino acids. DNA for the CDR3: TGCGCCAGCAGCCAAGGGCCCGGGTACAATGAGCAGTTCTTC. Protein product: CASSQGPGYNEQFF.

The genes are TRBV5-1 and TRBJ1-4; the match to TRBD1 covers 7 bases. V was pared by 4 bases and J by 2 bases, with 5 bases of the junction left unmatched. CDR3 size: 15 residues. CDR1 and CDR2 (germline): SGHRS, YFSETQ. This CDR3 is CASSVSQGTNEKLFF. The CDR3 nucleotides are TGCGCCAGCAGCGTTTCACAGGGGACTAATGAAAAACTGTTTTTT.

The chain is built from TRBV7-9 and TRBJ1-4, with D hard to call. This CDR3 has 14 amino acids. The germline CDR1 and CDR2 sequences are SEHNR and FQNEAQ (reference sequence). The V and J ends lost 1 base and 7 bases respectively, with 10 bases between them. Here the CDR3 DNA reads TGTGCCAGCAGCTTAGGGGCAAGTTCTGAAAAACTGTTTTTT. It translates to CASSLGASSEKLFF.

The CDR3 protein is CASSSQGNTEAFF. The DNA for the CDR3 is TGTGCCAGCAGTTCTCAGGGGAACACTGAAGCTTTCTTT. The chain uses TRBV6-5 and TRBJ1-1; the D gene is possibly TRBD1 (5 bases). V was cut by 4 bases and J by 1 base, with 7 bases left in between. Per germline, CDR1 MNHEY and CDR2 SVGAGI. This CDR3 has 13 residues.

This CDR3 reads CAWGTGGTSNEQFF. Here the CDR3 DNA reads TGTGCCTGGGGAACAGGGGGGACAAGCAATGAGCAGTTCTTC. The chain combines TRBV30 with TRBJ2-1; 8 positions match TRBD1. Trimming took 5 bases from V and 6 from J; bases not matched to a gene: 9. CDR3 size: 14 residues. Germline CDR1 and CDR2: GTSNPN and SVGIG (reference sequence).

V and J are TRBV7-2 and TRBJ2-3; D possibly corresponds to TRBD1 (6 bases). CDR3 length: 15 amino acids. Germline V gene data show CDR1 as SGHTA and CDR2 as FQGNSA. V lost 2 bases, J lost 2 bases, and 11 bases lay in between. This CDR3 is CASSLSRGITDTQYF. The CDR3 coding sequence is TGTGCCAGCAGCTTAAGCAGGGGAATCACAGATACGCAGTATTTT.

This clone was seen a single time. V gene TRBV9 combines with J gene TRBJ2-1; a weak D match, TRBD2 (5 bases). This CDR3 comprises 15 residues. Per the germline V gene, CDR1 is SGDLS and CDR2 is YYNGEE. V lost 5 bases and J lost 0, with 12 bases in between. The CDR3 spells CASSDTTSSYNEQFF. The CDR3 DNA reads TGTGCCAGCAGTGATACTACTAGCTCCTACAATGAGCAGTTCTTC.

The chain has TRBV29-1 and TRBJ2-6, with no clear D. This CDR3 has 13 residues. Trimming pared 0 bases from V and 4 bases from J, leaving 4 bases between. CDR1 and CDR2 from the germline V gene are SQVTM and ANQGSEA. CDR3 nucleotides: TGCAGCGTTGAAGAGGCCGGGGCCAACGTCCTGACTTTC. It specifies CSVEEAGANVLTF.

The chain uses TRBV7-2 and TRBJ1-2; D may be TRBD1 (5 bases). This CDR3 comprises 16 residues. Germline CDR1 SGHTA, CDR2 FQGNSA. V dropped 6 bases and J dropped 7 bases, with 24 bases sitting between them. The CDR3 coding sequence is TGTGCCAGCAGTTCTAAGCTGGGCAGGGAGGTTAGTGGCTACACCTTC. Translating it yields CASSSKLGREVSGYTF.

This chain joins TRBV7-2 and TRBJ2-1, with 7 bases that match TRBD2. Trimming took 5 bases from V and 3 from J; bases not matched to a gene: 7. The CDR3 loop spans 15 amino acids. Germline CDR1 and CDR2: SGHTA and FQGNSA. This CDR3 reads CASSPWASGYNEQFF. DNA for the CDR3: TGTGCCAGCAGCCCATGGGCTAGCGGCTACAATGAGCAGTTCTTC.

The chain carries TRBV6-1 and TRBJ1-1, with D tentatively TRBD1 (5 bases). There are 17 residues in the CDR3. V was trimmed by 3 bases and J by 2 bases, leaving 19 bases between them. Germline V gives CDR1 MNHNS, CDR2 SASEGT. DNA of the CDR3: TGTGCCAGCAGTGATTTCCCAGGGCGCACCTTTAACACTGAAGCTTTCTTT. This sequence encodes CASSDFPGRTFNTEAFF.

This chain links TRBV7-8 with TRBJ1-1, with D possibly being TRBD1 (6 bases). The germline V and J ends were trimmed by 4 bases and 5 bases, with 11 bases remaining between them. Germline V gene data show CDR1 as SGHVS and CDR2 as FQNEAQ. This CDR3 comprises 13 residues. The CDR3 sequence: CASSSPGVTEAFF. The CDR3 DNA reads TGTGCCAGCAGCTCTCCAGGGGTTACTGAAGCTTTCTTT.

V gene TRBV4-3 combines with J gene TRBJ2-7; D ambiguous. This CDR3 has 14 residues. Germline lookup yields CDR1 LGHNA and CDR2 YSLEER. V was pared by 0 bases and J by 4 bases, with 10 bases between. For the CDR3, the DNA is TGCGCCAGCAGCCAAGAACCGGTCTTGTACGAGCAGTACTTC. Translation gives CASSQEPVLYEQYF.

J is TRBJ1-6 and V is TRBV30; D is undetermined. The V end lost 5 bases, the J end lost 14 bases, and 19 bases lay between the germline ends. This CDR3 has 13 amino acids. Germline assignment: CDR1 GTSNPN and CDR2 SVGIG (reference sequence). CDR3 bases: TGTGCCTGGCTTGAAGGCGGTCTAGATTCCCTCCACTTT. Its translation: CAWLEGGLDSLHF.

The J gene is TRBJ1-4, the V gene TRBV29-1, with TRBD1 matching 7 bases. Losses at the gene ends were 2 bases for V and 7 bases for J; bases not matched to a gene: 13. The germline gives CDR1 SQVTM, CDR2 ANQGSEA. The CDR3 consists of 16 residues. The CDR3 loop is CSVEYPDRVPSEKLFF. Here the CDR3 DNA reads TGCAGCGTTGAATACCCCGACAGGGTGCCTAGTGAAAAACTGTTTTTT.

The J gene is TRBJ2-3, the V gene TRBV4-1; 13 nucleotides align to TRBD2. Germline V gene lookup returns CDR1 MGHRA and CDR2 YSYEKL. CDR3 length equals 18 residues. J was trimmed by 7 bases and V by 1 base; bases with no gene match: 11. The CDR3 nucleotides read TGCGCCAGCAGCCAAGTAGACTTAGGACTAGCGGGAGTTAATACGCAGTATTTT. Translation gives CASSQVDLGLAGVNTQYF.

The chain carries TRBV13 and TRBJ2-7, with 8 bases that match TRBD2. J lost 5 bases, V lost 1 base, and 10 bases had no gene match. The CDR3 runs to 16 residues. The germline CDR1 and CDR2 sequences are PRHDT and FYEKMQ (reference sequence). The CDR3: CASSLDREGGTNEQYF. The CDR3, as DNA: TGTGCCAGCAGCTTAGATCGGGAGGGTGGTACGAACGAGCAGTACTTC.

The chain uses TRBV6-6 and TRBJ1-2; D remains ambiguous. This CDR3 has 12 amino acids. Germline CDR1 reads MNHNY; CDR2 reads SVGAGI (reference sequence). V lost 0 bases, J lost 8 bases, and 7 bases lay in between. CDR3 sequence reads: CASSYSIRGYTF. CDR3 DNA sequence: TGTGCCAGCAGTTACTCGATACGGGGCTACACCTTC.

The chain is built from TRBV5-1 and TRBJ2-6; 9 nucleotides agree with TRBD1. CDR3 length: 23 residues. The V gene's germline CDR1 is SGHRS and CDR2 YFSETQ. Trimming removed 4 bases from V and 0 bases from J; junction bases left unmatched: 23. CDR3 DNA: TGCGCCAGCAGCGGCCTCTATCTCCCGATACAGGGGGCTTTCAGCTCTGGGGCCAACGTCCTGACTTTC. This translates into CASSGLYLPIQGAFSSGANVLTF. Drawing the rest from reference TRBV5-1 and TRBJ2-6, the complete variable domain is KAGVTQTPRYLIKTRGQQVTLSCSPISGHRSVSWYQQTPGQGLQFLFEYFSETQRNKGNFPGRFSGRQFSNSRSEMNVSTLELGDSALYLCASSGLYLPIQGAFSSGANVLTFGAGSRLTVL.

CDR3 amino acids: CASSVDYQETQYF. CDR3 coding DNA: TGTGCCAGCAGCGTGGACTACCAAGAGACCCAGTACTTC. This chain connects TRBV7-2 to TRBJ2-5, with a weak D call TRBD2 (5 bases). The length of the CDR3 is 13 residues. The germline V and J ends were trimmed by 5 bases and 0 bases, with 7 bases remaining between them. Germline values: CDR1 SGHTA, CDR2 FQGNSA.